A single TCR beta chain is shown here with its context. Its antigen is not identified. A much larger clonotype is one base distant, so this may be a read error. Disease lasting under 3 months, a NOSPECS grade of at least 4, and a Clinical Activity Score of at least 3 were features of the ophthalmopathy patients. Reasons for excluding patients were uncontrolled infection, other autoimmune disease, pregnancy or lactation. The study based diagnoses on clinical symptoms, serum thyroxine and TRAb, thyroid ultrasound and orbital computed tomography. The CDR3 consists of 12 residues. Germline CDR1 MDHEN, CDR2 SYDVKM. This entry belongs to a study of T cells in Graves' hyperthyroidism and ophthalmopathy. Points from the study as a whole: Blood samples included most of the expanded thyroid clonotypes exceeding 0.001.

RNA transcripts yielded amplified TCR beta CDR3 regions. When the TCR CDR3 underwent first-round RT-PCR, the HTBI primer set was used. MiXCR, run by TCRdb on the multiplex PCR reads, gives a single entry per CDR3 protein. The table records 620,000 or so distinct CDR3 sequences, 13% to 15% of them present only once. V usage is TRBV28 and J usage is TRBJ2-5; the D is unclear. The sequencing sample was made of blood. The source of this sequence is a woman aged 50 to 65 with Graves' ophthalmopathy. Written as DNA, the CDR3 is TGTGCCAGCCCACCACGACTTGAGATCCAGTACTTC. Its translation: CASPPRLEIQYF.